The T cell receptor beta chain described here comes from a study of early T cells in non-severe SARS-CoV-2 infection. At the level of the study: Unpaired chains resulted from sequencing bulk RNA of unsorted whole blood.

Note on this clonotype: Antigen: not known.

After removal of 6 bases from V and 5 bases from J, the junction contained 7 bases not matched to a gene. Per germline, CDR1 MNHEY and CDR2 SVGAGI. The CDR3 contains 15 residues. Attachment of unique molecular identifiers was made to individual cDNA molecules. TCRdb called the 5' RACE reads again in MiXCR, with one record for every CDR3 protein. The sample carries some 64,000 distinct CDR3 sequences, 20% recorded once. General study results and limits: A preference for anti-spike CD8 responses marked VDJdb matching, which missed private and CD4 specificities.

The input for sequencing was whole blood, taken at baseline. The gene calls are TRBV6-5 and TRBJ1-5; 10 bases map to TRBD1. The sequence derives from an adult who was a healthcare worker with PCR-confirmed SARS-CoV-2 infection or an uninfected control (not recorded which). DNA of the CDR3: TGTGCCAGCAGAGCTAGACAGGGGGCATATCAGCCCCAGCATTTT. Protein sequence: CASRARQGAYQPQHF.